Reported below is one TCR beta chain. After removal of 3 bases from V and 13 bases from J, the junction contained 8 bases not matched to a gene. Germline CDR1 and CDR2: PRHDT and FYEKMQ (reference sequence). The CDR3 length is 13 residues. The data originate from a study of T-cell memory formation after mild COVID-19. TCRdb reprocessed the 5' RACE reads with MiXCR, giving one entry per CDR3 protein. The sample lists around 110,000 distinct CDR3 sequences, approximately 15% occurring once. The sample taken for sequencing was PBMCs or a T cell subset sorted from them (not recorded which). The clonotype was recovered from an adult woman who had mild COVID-19 (a few samples of this study predate the infection). Cell type and time point are not known. V and J are TRBV13 and TRBJ2-1; 8 bases align to TRBD1. The CDR3 reads CASSFQGAGPQFF. As DNA, the CDR3 is TGTGCCAGCAGCTTTCAGGGGGCTGGTCCCCAGTTCTTC.